This TCR beta chain was identified in a study of cytomegalovirus exposure and HLA in healthy donors. Study-wide results and caveats: A later analysis showed that HLA-associated TCR beta chains had undergone more clonal expansion than equally common others. In vitro, three CMV-associated chains proved specific for CMV antigens.

It was with 60 Vbeta and 13 Jbeta primers that the PCR ran. Clones were sequenced by immunoSEQ multiplex PCR, and TCRdb holds only the in-frame ones, with some missing. The table shows some 130,000 clones, with 73% occurring only once. CDR1 and CDR2 from the germline V gene are SNHLY and FYNNEI. The CDR3 has 12 amino acids. Trimming removed 7 bases from V and 8 bases from J; junction bases left unmatched: 6. As to this clone: The antigen is not known.

The clonotype was recovered from a woman in her thirties or forties in good health and CMV-seronegative. The chain recombines TRBV2 with TRBJ1-2, with 8 bases fitting TRBD1. The specimen sequenced was PBMCs. CDR3 coding DNA: TGTGCCAGCATTAGGACAGGGATAGGCTACACCTTC. It translates to CASIRTGIGYTF.